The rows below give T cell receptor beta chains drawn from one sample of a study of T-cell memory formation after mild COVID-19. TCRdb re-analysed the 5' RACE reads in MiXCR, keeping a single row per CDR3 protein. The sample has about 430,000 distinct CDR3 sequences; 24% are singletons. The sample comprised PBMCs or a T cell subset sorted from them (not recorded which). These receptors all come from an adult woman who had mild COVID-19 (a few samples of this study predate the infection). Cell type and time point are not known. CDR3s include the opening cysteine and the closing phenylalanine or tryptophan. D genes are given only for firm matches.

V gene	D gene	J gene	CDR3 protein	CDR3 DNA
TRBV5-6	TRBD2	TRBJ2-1	CASSTGARLALNEQFF	TGTGCCAGCAGCACGGGAGCCCGACTAGCACTCAATGAGCAGTTCTTC
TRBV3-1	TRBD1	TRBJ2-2	CASSRTGESGELFF	TGTGCCAGCAGCCGAACAGGGGAGAGCGGGGAGCTGTTTTTT
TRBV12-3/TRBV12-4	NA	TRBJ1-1	CASSPGPGAFF	TGTGCCAGCAGTCCCGGACCGGGAGCTTTCTTT
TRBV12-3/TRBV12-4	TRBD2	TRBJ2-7	CASSFLDGGAYEQYF	TGTGCCAGCAGTTTCCTGGATGGGGGGGCCTACGAGCAGTACTTC
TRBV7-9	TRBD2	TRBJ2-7	CASSQGTSGREQYF	TGTGCCAGCAGCCAAGGGACTAGCGGGAGGGAGCAGTACTTC
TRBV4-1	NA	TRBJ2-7	CASSQVIWANYEQYF	TGCGCCAGCAGCCAAGTGATCTGGGCCAACTACGAGCAGTACTTC
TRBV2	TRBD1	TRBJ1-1	CASIGPLRGTEAFF	TGTGCCAGCATCGGGCCCCTCAGGGGGACTGAAGCTTTCTTT
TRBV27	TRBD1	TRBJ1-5	CASSPNRGGSNQPQHF	TGTGCCAGCAGTCCCAACAGGGGTGGTAGCAATCAGCCCCAGCATTTT
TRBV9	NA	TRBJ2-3	CASSVTGYSSDTQYF	TGTGCCAGCAGCGTAACAGGGTATAGCTCGGATACGCAGTATTTT
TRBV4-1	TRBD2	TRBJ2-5	CASSQKDSGGLQETQYF	TGCGCCAGCAGCCAAAAAGATAGCGGGGGCCTCCAAGAGACCCAGTACTTC